These T cell receptor beta chains were read from a single sample in a study of cytomegalovirus exposure and HLA in healthy donors. Libraries were prepared by immunoSEQ multiplex PCR; TCRdb keeps only in-frame clonotypes and omits some of them. Among tens of thousands of clones listed, 80% to 95% were seen once. The sample was PBMCs. The receptors come from a woman younger than 45 in good health and CMV-seropositive. Each CDR3 is given with its conserved first and last residue. The D gene is left open where the match is weak. A row's size may be missing; if present it is once, few, many or a size class.

D | size | J | V | DNA | CDR3
. | . | TRBJ1-1 | TRBV7-3 | TGTGCCAGCAGCCCCCAACGGGGGAGCACTGAAGCTTTCTTT | CASSPQRGSTEAFF
TRBD1 | . | TRBJ2-2 | TRBV28 | TGTGCCAGCACCGTCAGGGACAGGGGTCATCCCGGGGAGCTGTTTTTT | CASTVRDRGHPGELFF
TRBD1 | few | TRBJ2-7 | TRBV28 | TGTGCCAGCAGTTTCTCTTTCCGGACAGGGAGCGTGCAGTACTTC | CASSFSFRTGSVQYF
TRBD2 | . | TRBJ2-1 | TRBV7-3 | TGTGCCAGCAGCCCCCAGGCCCCTAGCGGAGAGCAGTTCTTC | CASSPQAPSGEQFF
TRBD2 | . | TRBJ2-1 | TRBV7-6 | TGTGCCAGCAGCTATAGCGGGTCGGTAGGTGAGCAGTTCTTC | CASSYSGSVGEQFF
. | . | TRBJ1-1 | TRBV29-1 | TGCAGCGGGAGGGTTAGGGGAGAAGCTTTCTTT | CSGRVRGEAFF
TRBD1 | . | TRBJ1-4 | TRBV28 | TGTGCCAGCAGTTTTCACCGACAGGGGAGGTTATTAGAAAAACTGTTTTTT | CASSFHRQGRLLEKLFF
. | . | TRBJ2-6 | TRBV5-1 | TGCGCCAGCAGCAGAGCAGGTGATGCCGGGGCCAACGTCCTGACTTTC | CASSRAGDAGANVLTF
TRBD2 | . | TRBJ2-5 | TRBV29-1 | TGCAGCGTTCATAGCGGGAGAGAAGAGACCCAGTACTTC | CSVHSGREETQYF
TRBD1 | . | TRBJ2-5 | TRBV27 | TGTGCCAGCAGCCTAGGAGGACAGGGCGGGCGGGAGACCCAGTACTTC | CASSLGGQGGRETQYF
TRBD2 | . | TRBJ2-3 | TRBV15 | TGTGCCACCAGCAGAGATCGGGGACTAGCGGGCAATACGCAGTATTTT | CATSRDRGLAGNTQYF
. | . | TRBJ2-7 | TRBV7-8 | TGTGCCAGCAGCAAAACAGGTCGGCAAGGTCGTGGCGTCTACGAGCAGTACTTC | CASSKTGRQGRGVYEQYF
. | . | TRBJ2-5 | TRBV28 | TGTGCCAGCAGTTCCCCCCTGGGGCAGAAAGAGACCCAGTACTTC | CASSSPLGQKETQYF
. | . | TRBJ1-5 | TRBV7-8 | TGTGCCAGCAGCTTAGAGGGGTTCAATCAGCCCCAGCATTTT | CASSLEGFNQPQHF
. | . | TRBJ2-3 | TRBV5-6 | TGTGCCAGCAGCTTCGGCACAGATACGCAGTATTTT | CASSFGTDTQYF
. | . | TRBJ1-5 | TRBV19 | TGTGCCAGTAAGCGGGGGAACAATCAGCCCCAGCATTTT | CASKRGNNQPQHF
. | . | TRBJ2-7 | TRBV11-2 | TGTGCCAGCAGCTGGACAGTCTACGAGCAGTACTTC | CASSWTVYEQYF
. | . | TRBJ2-3 | TRBV11-2 | TGTGCCAGCAGCTTAGATGGGGCTGTATCAGATACGCAGTATTTT | CASSLDGAVSDTQYF
. | . | TRBJ2-1 | TRBV4-3 | TGCGCCAGCAGCCAAGATCTGGTTCGGGAATTGTACAATGAGCAGTTCTTC | CASSQDLVRELYNEQFF
TRBD1 | . | TRBJ1-3 | TRBV5-1 | TGCGCCAGCAGCAGCCGACAGGGGAATGGAAACACCATATATTTT | CASSSRQGNGNTIYF
. | . | TRBJ2-3 | TRBV7-9 | TGTGCCAGCAGCTTACCGCGAGGGGGGGGACCAGATACGCAGTATTTT | CASSLPRGGGPDTQYF
TRBD1 | . | TRBJ1-2 | TRBV6-1 | TGTGCCAGCAGTGAAGGTCGGACAGGGACGAGCTACACCTTC | CASSEGRTGTSYTF
. | once | TRBJ1-5 | TRBV19 | TGTGCCAGTAGTATAGTGAGGAGAGCGGGGCAGCCCCAGCATTTT | CASSIVRRAGQPQHF
. | . | TRBJ1-3 | TRBV9 | TGTGCCAGCAGCCCACATGACAGCTCTGGAAACACCATATATTTT | CASSPHDSSGNTIYF
. | . | TRBJ2-2 | TRBV18 | TGTGCCAGCTCACCCGCCGGGACAACGAACACCGGGGAGCTGTTTTTT | CASSPAGTTNTGELFF
. | once | TRBJ1-1 | TRBV30 | TGTGCCTGGAGTGTACGGGGTAACACTGAAGCTTTCTTT | CAWSVRGNTEAFF
. | . | TRBJ1-2 | TRBV7-2 | TGTGCCAGCAGCTTGGACAGACTATCTAACTATGGCTACACCTTC | CASSLDRLSNYGYTF
. | few | TRBJ1-2 | TRBV19 | TGTGCCAGTAGCCGTGGGACTCATCGCTATGGCTACACCTTC | CASSRGTHRYGYTF
TRBD1 | . | TRBJ2-4 | TRBV30 | TGTGCCTGGAGGGACAGGGGGATCGCCAAAAACATTCAGTACTTC | CAWRDRGIAKNIQYF
. | . | TRBJ1-1 | TRBV12-5 | TGTGCTAGTGGACAGCAGGATCACACTGAAGCTTTCTTT | CASGQQDHTEAFF
TRBD2 | . | TRBJ2-2 | TRBV2 | TGTGCCAGCAGTGAAGGACTAGCGGAGAACACCGGGGAGCTGTTTTTT | CASSEGLAENTGELFF
. | . | TRBJ1-2 | TRBV9 | TGTGCCAGCAGCGTAGCGTCTAGCTCATATGGCTACACCTTC | CASSVASSSYGYTF
. | . | TRBJ1-1 | TRBV28 | TGTGCCAGCACCAGGTTCACTGAAGCTTTCTTT | CASTRFTEAFF
. | . | TRBJ2-5 | TRBV5-4 | TGTGCCAGCAGCCCCCGGACTGGGAGAGAGACCCAGTACTTC | CASSPRTGRETQYF
TRBD1 | . | TRBJ2-5 | TRBV19 | TGTGCCAGTAGCCCCGGGACAGGGGGCTCAGAGACCCAGTACTTC | CASSPGTGGSETQYF
TRBD2 | . | TRBJ2-3 | TRBV28 | TGTGCCAGCAGCCACCCTCCTTCGGGAGGCAGCACAGATACGCAGTATTTT | CASSHPPSGGSTDTQYF